This T cell receptor beta chain is from a study of blood T cell repertoires in COVID-19. With 3 bases clipped from V and 4 bases from J, the junction kept 15 bases outside the gene matches. Germline-derived CDR1 and CDR2 are MDHEN and SYDVKM. The CDR3 has 17 amino acids. Adults between roughly 18 and 95 years of age took part from 20 to 25 US areas. The study assigned cohorts using participant-reported clinical history. Recovered status applied to Cohort 3 donors who had two consecutive negative PCRs. It also applied to those with clearance or with symptom resolution. The table came from immunoSEQ multiplex PCR; TCRdb's copy has only in-frame clones and leaves some out. The sample lists approximately 490,000 clones; about nine tenths were seen once.

Sequencing used PBMCs or T cells enriched from blood (not recorded which). The TCR sequence derives from a woman between 18 and 30 years old who had recovered from COVID-19. The V gene is TRBV28, the J gene TRBJ2-7, with 7 bases aligning to TRBD2. The CDR3, as DNA: TGTGCCAGCAGTTTGGTGGGGGGGGACGGAACGTGGTACGAGCAGTACTTC. Translated, it gives CASSLVGGDGTWYEQYF. Looking up the rest from reference TRBV28 and TRBJ2-7 gives the full variable domain: DVKVTQSSRYLVKRTGEKVFLECVQDMDHENMFWYRQDPGLGLRLIYFSYDVKMKEKGDIPEGYSVSREKKERFSLILESASTNQTSMYLCASSLVGGDGTWYEQYFGPGTRLTVT.